These T cell receptor beta chains were read from a single sample in a study of blood T cell repertoires in COVID-19. Assay: immunoSEQ multiplex PCR; the TCRdb copy retains only in-frame clones and omits some. In the table there are 85,000 to 90,000 clones, approximately 90% of which are singletons. Sequenced material: peripheral blood. The receptors were sampled from a human donor with active COVID-19. The donor label of this sample is uncertain. The CDR3 runs from the conserved cysteine through the conserved F or W. A D gene is named only where the DNA matches it firmly. Clone sizes are given selectively: once, few, many, or a class where the clone is expanded.

TRBJ1-5 | NA | TRBV19 | NA | CASILGGSNQPQHF | TGTGCCAGTATCTTGGGGGGTAGCAATCAGCCCCAGCATTTT
TRBJ2-3 | NA | TRBV5-1 | NA | CASSLALDLDTQYF | TGCGCCAGCAGCTTGGCTCTAGATTTGGATACGCAGTATTTT
TRBJ1-2 | NA | TRBV6-1 | NA | CASREAGVYPYGYTF | TGTGCCAGCAGGGAAGCAGGGGTCTACCCCTATGGCTACACCTTC
TRBJ1-2 | few | TRBV4-2 | NA | CASSLDSINYGYTF | TGTGCCAGCAGCCTGGACAGTATCAACTATGGCTACACCTTC
TRBJ2-7 | NA | TRBV6-5 | TRBD2 | CASNRGGAYEQYF | TGTGCCAGCAACCGGGGGGGGGCCTACGAGCAGTACTTC
TRBJ2-3 | NA | TRBV5-1 | TRBD2 | CASSPLTSGSTDTQYF | TGCGCCAGCAGCCCGTTGACTAGCGGAAGCACAGATACGCAGTATTTT
TRBJ1-1 | NA | TRBV3-1/TRBV3-2 | NA | CASSLVGVGDTEAFF | TGTGCCAGCAGCCTGGTAGGGGTTGGGGACACTGAAGCTTTCTTT
TRBJ1-1 | NA | TRBV3-1/TRBV3-2 | NA | CASSPPQAWNTEAFF | TGTGCCAGCAGCCCCCCTCAAGCGTGGAACACTGAAGCTTTCTTT
TRBJ1-6 | NA | TRBV27 | NA | CASSPTAGSSYNSPLHF | TGTGCCAGCAGCCCCACCGCGGGTTCCTCCTATAATTCACCCCTCCACTTT
TRBJ1-6 | NA | TRBV6-5 | NA | CASRDINSPLHF | TGTGCCAGCCGGGATATCAATTCACCCCTCCACTTT
TRBJ2-1 | NA | TRBV9 | TRBD2 | CASSVAGENYYNEQFF | TGTGCCAGCAGCGTCGCGGGGGAGAACTACTACAATGAGCAGTTCTTC
TRBJ2-7 | NA | TRBV28 | TRBD2 | CASSSMGGHEQYF | TGTGCCAGCAGTTCTATGGGAGGGCACGAGCAGTACTTC
TRBJ2-3 | once | TRBV3-1/TRBV3-2 | NA | CASSRGRGQYF | TGTGCCAGCAGCAGGGGTAGGGGGCAGTATTTT
TRBJ2-5 | NA | TRBV7-2 | NA | CASNPRRGYQETQYF | TGTGCCAGCAACCCTAGACGGGGGTACCAAGAGACCCAGTACTTC
TRBJ1-2 | NA | TRBV24-1 | TRBD1 | CATSQSGTGREGYTF | TGTGCCACCAGCCAGTCCGGGACAGGGAGAGAAGGCTACACCTTC
TRBJ1-2 | NA | TRBV5-1 | TRBD1 | CASSSGTGGAPTANYGYTF | TGCGCCAGCAGCTCTGGGACAGGGGGCGCCCCGACCGCTAACTATGGCTACACCTTC